Each of the 21 T cell receptor beta chains below was sequenced from the same sample in a study of cytomegalovirus exposure and HLA in healthy donors. Primers for the PCR totalled 60 Vbeta and 13 Jbeta. Sequenced by immunoSEQ multiplex PCR; TCRdb stores in-frame clones only, minus some. The sample includes some 110,000 clones, more than 65% of them seen just once. Sequenced sample: PBMCs. These receptors came from a woman in her fifties or sixties in good health and CMV-seropositive.

This clone showed up just once. J is TRBJ2-3 and V is TRBV2; D might be TRBD1 (6 bases). V was pared by 6 bases and J by 0 bases, with 13 bases between. This CDR3 region has 15 residues. In germline, CDR1 is SNHLY, CDR2 FYNNEI. Written as DNA, the CDR3 is TGTGCCAGCAGGTACAGGGCCACTAGCACAGATACGCAGTATTTT. This codes for CASRYRATSTDTQYF.

The CDR3: CASSLTSPTDTQYF. Written as DNA, the CDR3 is TGCGCCAGCAGCCTAACTAGCCCCACAGATACGCAGTATTTT. The V call is TRBV5-1, the J call TRBJ2-3, with a possible D match to TRBD2 (6 bases). V dropped 4 bases and J dropped 2 bases, with 11 bases sitting between them. Germline V lookup: CDR1 SGHRS, CDR2 YFSETQ. This CDR3 has 14 residues.

The chain has TRBV2 and TRBJ2-7; 7 bases are a match to TRBD2. Germline-derived CDR1 and CDR2 are SNHLY and FYNNEI. V was pared by 6 bases and J by 2 bases, with 10 bases of the junction left unmatched. The CDR3 extends over 15 amino acids. The CDR3 DNA reads TGTGCCAGCAGGAAAGCGGGGTCCCTCGCCTACGAGCAGTACTTC. Translating it yields CASRKAGSLAYEQYF. The whole variable domain, filled in from reference TRBV2 and TRBJ2-7, reads EPEVTQTPSHQVTQMGQEVILRCVPISNHLYFYWYRQILGQKVEFLVSFYNNEISEKSEIFDDQFSVERPDGSNFTLKIRSTKLEDSAMYFCASRKAGSLAYEQYFGPGTRLTVT.

The CDR3 reads CASSQGEWTSKPGSYNEQFF. CDR3 bases: TGCGCCAGCAGCCAAGGCGAGTGGACTAGTAAACCAGGCTCCTACAATGAGCAGTTCTTC. This chain connects TRBV4-3 to TRBJ2-1; 7 nucleotides align to TRBD2. This CDR3 contains 20 residues. Unmatched junction bases numbered 15, after V lost 1 base and J lost 0 bases. Germline CDR1 and CDR2: LGHNA and YSLEER.

This clone was observed once. The J gene is TRBJ2-3, the V gene TRBV2; a possible D gene is TRBD2 (6 bases). V was shortened by 10 bases and J by 4 bases, with 18 bases between the two germline ends. Germline values: CDR1 SNHLY, CDR2 FYNNEI. The CDR3 sequence is 14 residues long. The DNA of the CDR3 is TGTGCCACCCACCTGGGCGGGGCCGCAGATACGCAGTATTTT. It yields the protein CATHLGGAADTQYF.

J is TRBJ1-6 and V is TRBV11-2, with TRBD1 matching 11 bases. CDR1 and CDR2 from the germline V gene are SGHAT and FQNNGV. The CDR3 is 15 residues long. Germline trimming cut 6 bases from V and 9 bases from J; bases unmatched to any gene: 7. This chain's CDR3 is CASRQPGQGGSPLHF. CDR3 nucleotide sequence: TGTGCCAGCAGACAGCCGGGACAGGGGGGTTCACCCCTCCACTTT.

This clone has more than one count but fewer than ten. V gene TRBV18 combines with J gene TRBJ2-7; 7 bases map to TRBD2. J lost 5 bases, V lost 3 bases, and 4 bases had no gene match. CDR1 KGHSH and CDR2 LQKENI come from the germline V gene. The length of the CDR3 is 13 residues. The CDR3 region is CASSPDGGNEQYF. In DNA, the CDR3 is TGTGCCAGCTCACCGGACGGGGGGAACGAGCAGTACTTC.

V is TRBV6-4 and J is TRBJ2-1, with 13 positions matching TRBD2. The CDR3 runs 16 residues. V dropped 6 bases and J dropped 6; count of bases not matched to a gene: 8. Germline V gene sequence: CDR1 MRHNA, CDR2 SNTAGT. CDR3 protein: CASSPLGTSGINEQFF. CDR3 bases: TGTGCCAGCAGCCCCTTGGGGACTAGCGGGATCAATGAGCAGTTCTTC.

This clone came up a few times. This rearrangement joins TRBV4-3 to TRBJ1-2; 7 bases are a match to TRBD1. V shed 3 bases, J shed 4 bases, and the junction held 8 bases outside the gene matches. The germline CDR1 and CDR2 sequences are LGHNA and YSLEER. This CDR3 is 15 amino acids long. The chain's CDR3 is CASSQVRDSSYGYTF. The DNA for the CDR3 is TGCGCCAGCAGCCAGGTTCGGGACAGTAGCTATGGCTACACCTTC.

This clone came up a few times. The genes are TRBV15 and TRBJ1-2; unclear D gene. The CDR3 totals 24 residues. Looked up from germline, CDR1 is LNHNV and CDR2 is YYDKDF (reference sequence). V was trimmed by 1 base and J by 3 bases, leaving 39 bases between them. The CDR3 sequence: CATSRGLLGRKQLRWGERDYGYTF. The CDR3 nucleotides are TGTGCCACCAGCAGAGGGCTACTTGGCAGGAAGCAATTACGTTGGGGAGAACGGGACTATGGCTACACCTTC.

This sequence joins TRBV7-3 and TRBJ1-1; 10 bases line up with TRBD1. The V gene's germline CDR1 is SGHTA and CDR2 FQGTGA. This CDR3 is built from 15 residues. With 5 bases clipped from V and 2 bases from J, the junction kept 5 bases outside the gene matches. The CDR3 DNA follows: TGTGCCAGCAGCAGATCGACAGGGGGCAACACTGAAGCTTTCTTT. This encodes CASSRSTGGNTEAFF.

This clone turned up a few times. The chain uses TRBV7-3 and TRBJ2-3, with 11 nucleotides matching TRBD2. Germline loops: CDR1 SGHTA, CDR2 FQGTGA. CDR3 length equals 15 residues. The V segment lost 5 bases and the J segment 5 bases; nucleotides outside the gene matches: 6. The CDR3 DNA follows: TGTGCCAGCAGCATACTAGCGGGGGTTGGAGATACGCAGTATTTT. Translating it yields CASSILAGVGDTQYF.

This clone was counted a few times. This CDR3 reads CASSLDRGNYGYTF. In DNA form, the CDR3 reads TGCGCCAGCAGCTTGGACAGGGGCAACTATGGCTACACCTTC. The rearrangement joins TRBV4-1 to TRBJ1-2; 9 bases match TRBD1. The CDR3 consists of 14 residues. The V gene's germline CDR1 is MGHRA and CDR2 YSYEKL. The trim removed 5 bases at V and 2 bases at J, leaving 3 bases unmatched.

This clone appeared a few times. The chain links TRBV6-6 to TRBJ2-7; TRBD2 is a possible D gene (6 bases). CDR3 length equals 15 residues. V lost 6 bases and J lost 3, with 18 bases in between. In germline, CDR1 is MNHNY, CDR2 SVGAGI (reference sequence). Here the CDR3 reads CASSPIGGRGYEQYF. CDR3 in DNA: TGTGCCAGCAGCCCAATCGGAGGGAGAGGCTACGAGCAGTACTTC.

The chain has TRBV2 and TRBJ1-5; D is perhaps TRBD1 (6 bases). V gave up 6 bases and J gave up 1 base, with 10 bases separating them. Germline CDR1 and CDR2: SNHLY and FYNNEI. The CDR3 totals 14 residues. As DNA, the CDR3 is TGTGCCAGCAGACAGGGAAGAAGCAATCAGCCCCAGCATTTT. Translating it yields CASRQGRSNQPQHF.

The CDR3 DNA is TGCGCCAGCAGCCCTGGCCTAGCGGGGACTTACGAGCAGTACTTC. It specifies CASSPGLAGTYEQYF. This rearrangement joins TRBV4-1 to TRBJ2-7; 9 bases align to TRBD2. The CDR3 covers 15 residues. Germline V gene data show CDR1 as MGHRA and CDR2 as YSYEKL. The V segment lost 4 bases and the J segment 4 bases; nucleotides outside the gene matches: 8.

The chain recombines TRBV18 with TRBJ1-1; D is ambiguous. Trimming left V 0 bases short and J 5 bases short, with 13 bases between. CDR1 and CDR2 from the germline V gene are KGHSH and LQKENI. The CDR3 covers 15 residues. This chain's CDR3 is CASSPPYSRETEAFF. Here the CDR3 DNA reads TGTGCCAGCTCACCACCGTACTCCCGGGAAACTGAAGCTTTCTTT. The whole variable domain, remainder taken from reference TRBV18 and TRBJ1-1, is NAGVMQNPRHLVRRRGQEARLRCSPMKGHSHVYWYRQLPEEGLKFMVYLQKENIIDESGMPKERFSAEFPKEGPSILRIQQVVRGDSAAYFCASSPPYSRETEAFFGQGTRLTVV.

The count of this clone is one. V and J are TRBV11-3 and TRBJ2-7; D call uncertain. Germline values: CDR1 SGHNT, CDR2 YENEEA. V was pared by 1 base and J by 5 bases, with 6 bases between. CDR3 length: 12 residues. The CDR3 region is CASSLGEHEQYF. The DNA for the CDR3 is TGTGCCAGCAGCTTAGGAGAGCACGAGCAGTACTTC.

This sequence joins TRBV7-9 and TRBJ2-7; 8 positions match TRBD1. Germline-derived CDR1 and CDR2 are SEHNR and FQNEAQ (reference sequence). This CDR3 is built from 14 residues. V dropped 5 bases and J dropped 1; count of bases not matched to a gene: 4. CDR3 sequence reads: CASSEQGGSYEQYF. The CDR3 nucleotides are TGTGCCAGCAGCGAACAGGGGGGTTCCTACGAGCAGTACTTC.

The chain has TRBV30 and TRBJ1-1; D not certain. Germline V CDR1 and CDR2: GTSNPN, SVGIG (reference sequence). The CDR3 is made up of 13 amino acids. Trimming stripped 2 bases from V and 1 base from J, with 8 bases between. The CDR3 spells CAWSLDSNTEAFF. As DNA, the CDR3 is TGTGCCTGGAGTCTGGACTCGAACACTGAAGCTTTCTTT.

The rearrangement uses TRBV19 and TRBJ1-1; 8 bases are a match to TRBD1. J gave up 5 bases and V 3 bases, and 17 bases lay outside the gene matches. CDR1 LNHDA and CDR2 SQIVND come from the germline V gene (reference sequence). The CDR3 is 18 amino acids. In DNA, the CDR3 is TGTGCCAGTAGTATCAACCGAAGAACAGGGGGTCTGAGGACTGAAGCTTTCTTT. Translating gives CASSINRRTGGLRTEAFF.